This T cell receptor beta chain stems from a study of OX40 agonist ivuxolimab in advanced cancers. Some background on the complete study: Ivuxolimab, which targeted the costimulatory receptor OX40 (CD134), was an agonistic, fully human IgG2 monoclonal antibody. Intravenous ivuxolimab was administered to patients every 2 weeks at six dose levels: 0.01, 0.1, 0.3, 1.5, 3 and 10 mg/kg. Of the roughly 52 patients in dose escalation, about 20 had hepatocellular carcinoma, some 15 had melanoma, 9 had renal cell carcinoma and 9 had head and neck cancer. The dose-escalation cohort was over 70% male with a mean age of approximately 60 years, ranging from about 23 to 85. Patients were allowed to have had prior anti-PD-1, anti-PD-L1 or anti-CTLA-4 therapy, and 40% of the dose-escalation patients had been treated with checkpoint inhibitors. Partial responses occurred in three dose-escalation patients, of whom one had hepatocellular carcinoma and two had cutaneous melanoma. The point of sequencing TCRbeta in the periphery was to test whether ivuxolimab changed TCR sequence diversity and drove clonal T-cell expansion. The paper describes the monotherapy dose-escalation part (N ≈ 50 patients) of the phase I trial of ivuxolimab. The study at large found these results: The antigen specificity of the peripheral T cells that underwent clonal expansion was not determined. In the 0.1-3.0 mg/kg groups, partial responders were among the patients with the lowest normalized peripheral clonal expansion, particularly in CD8+ T cells. Clonal expansion of both CD4+ and CD8+ blood T cells was observed from baseline to week 6 at doses 0.1 to 3.0 mg/kg. After ivuxolimab, expanded clones were on average more numerous among CD8+ T cells than among CD4+ T cells. Low levels of normalized T-cell clonal expansion were also seen in some patients who did not respond.

The CDR3 runs 12 residues from the cysteine to the phenylalanine. The DNA shown is the 36-base CDR3, in frame from base 1. CDR1 and CDR2, looked up from the germline V gene, are SQVTM and ANQGSEA. V gives up 4 bases and J gives up 2 bases, and the segment between their germline ends measures 9 bases. Genomic DNA was extracted from sorted cells for sequencing of the TCRbeta CDR3 region. The immunoSEQ Assay was used for sequencing of TCRbeta CDR3 regions. TCRdb's version of the immuneACCESS table is confined to in-frame rearrangements and falls short of the full clone set. An unresolved V gene accounts for under half of the shortfall where checked; the remainder is of unknown origin. The table for this sample lists around 60,000 clones; 82% of them were counted only once. The ten largest clones capture roughly 1.5% of the sample. In regard to this clone: Its antigen specificity is not known. The sample holds no much larger clone one base away, and base qualities are not on file.

Patients with autoimmune disease history or receiving systemic immunosuppression were excluded from the trial. Peripheral blood for TCR sequencing was collected from all dose cohorts at baseline, on cycle 4 day 1, and on cycle 7 day 1. Samples came from an open-label, multicenter, first-in-human phase I dose-escalation trial of ivuxolimab. Adults with locally advanced or metastatic melanoma, renal cell carcinoma, hepatocellular carcinoma or head and neck squamous cell carcinoma were enrolled in the trial. Before TCR sequencing, CD4+ and CD8+ T cells were separately sorted from peripheral blood. The chain links TRBV29-1 with TRBJ2-7; the D gene is perhaps TRBD2, on 6 matching bases. The sample was CD4+ or CD8+ T cells sorted from blood, taken in a trial of the OX40 agonist ivuxolimab. The TCR comes from an adult with an advanced solid tumor such as melanoma, head and neck, liver or kidney cancer. The DNA sequence is as follows: TGCAGCGTTGTTAGCGGTACCTACGAGCAGTACTTC. This translates into CSVVSGTYEQYF.